The clone carrying this T cell receptor beta chain was counted many times. This record belongs to a study of neurological immune-mediated disorders. The cDNA was synthesized by means of template-switch 5'RACE, which was carried out with 10-nucleotide random UMIs. TCRdb re-derived calls from the 5' RACE reads in MiXCR, one entry per CDR3 protein. The repertoire includes over 40,000 distinct CDR3 sequences, about 6% of them detected once, and around 0.55% sits in the top ten. The cells used in sorted libraries, CD4+ or CD8+ T cells, numbered about a million. Material: CD4+ T cells from blood. The receptor comes from a woman aged 40-49 years in good health.

CDR3 sequence reads: CATSDSGQGDPSYNEQFF. CDR3 nucleotides: TGTGCCACCAGTGATTCGGGACAGGGCGACCCCTCCTACAATGAGCAGTTCTTC. The gene calls are TRBV24-1 and TRBJ2-1, with 9 positions matching TRBD1. Germline CDR1 is KGHDR and CDR2 is SFDVKD. The CDR3 contains 18 residues. V trimming: 2 bases; J trimming: 0 bases; junction bases outside the gene matches: 7.